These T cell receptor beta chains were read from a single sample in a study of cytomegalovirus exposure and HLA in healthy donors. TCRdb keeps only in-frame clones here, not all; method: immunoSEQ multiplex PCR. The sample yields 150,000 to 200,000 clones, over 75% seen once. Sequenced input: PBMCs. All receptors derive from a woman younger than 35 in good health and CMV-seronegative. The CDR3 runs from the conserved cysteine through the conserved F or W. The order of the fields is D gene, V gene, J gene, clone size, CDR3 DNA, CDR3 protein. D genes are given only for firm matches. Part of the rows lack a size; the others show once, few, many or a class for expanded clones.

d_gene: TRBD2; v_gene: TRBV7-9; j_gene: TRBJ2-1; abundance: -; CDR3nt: TGTGCCAGCAGAATTGGCGGGAGCAACAATGAGCAGTTCTTC; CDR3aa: CASRIGGSNNEQFF
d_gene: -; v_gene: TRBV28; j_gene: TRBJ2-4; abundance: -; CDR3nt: TGTGCCAGCAGCCCCGACGGACTAGCCAAAAACATTCAGTACTTC; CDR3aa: CASSPDGLAKNIQYF
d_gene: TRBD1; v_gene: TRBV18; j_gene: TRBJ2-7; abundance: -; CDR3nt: TGTGCCAGCTCACCTGGGACAGGGCGCCACGAGCAGTACTTC; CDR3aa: CASSPGTGRHEQYF
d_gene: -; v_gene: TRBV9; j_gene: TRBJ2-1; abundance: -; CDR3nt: TGTGCCAGCAGCGTCGGCGCACAGGGGGGGCCCTACAATGAGCAGTTCTTC; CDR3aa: CASSVGAQGGPYNEQFF
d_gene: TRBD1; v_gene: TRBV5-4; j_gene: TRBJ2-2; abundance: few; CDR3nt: TGTGCCAGCAGCCCGACAGGGGTGAACACCGGGGAGCTGTTTTTT; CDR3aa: CASSPTGVNTGELFF
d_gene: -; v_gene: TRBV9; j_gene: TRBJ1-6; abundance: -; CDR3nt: TGTGCCAGCAGCGTAGAGCCAGGGGTTGGTTCACCCCTCCACTTT; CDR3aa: CASSVEPGVGSPLHF
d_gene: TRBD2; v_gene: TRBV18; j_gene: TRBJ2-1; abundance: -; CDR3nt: TGTGCCAGCTCCCCAGCGGGGGAAAACAATGAGCAGTTCTTC; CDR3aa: CASSPAGENNEQFF
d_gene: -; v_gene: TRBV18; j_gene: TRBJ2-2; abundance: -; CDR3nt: TGTGCCAGCTCCGGGGGTGAGACACCCACCGGGGAGCTGTTTTTT; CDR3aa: CASSGGETPTGELFF
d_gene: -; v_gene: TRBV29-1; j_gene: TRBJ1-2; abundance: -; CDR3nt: TGCAGCGTTGCTTATGGCTACACCTTC; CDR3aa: CSVAYGYTF
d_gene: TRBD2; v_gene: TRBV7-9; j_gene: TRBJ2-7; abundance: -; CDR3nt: TGTGCCAGCAGCTTAGGCTGGTGGGGGTCTAGCGGAGCCGCCTACGAGCAGTACTTC; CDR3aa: CASSLGWWGSSGAAYEQYF
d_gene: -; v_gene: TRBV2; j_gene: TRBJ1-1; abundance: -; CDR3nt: TGTGCCAGCAGCGCACAGGAGGGTGAAGCTTTCTTT; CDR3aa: CASSAQEGEAFF
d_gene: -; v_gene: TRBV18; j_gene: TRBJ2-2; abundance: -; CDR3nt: TGTGCCAGCTCAAACGGGATCACCGGGGAGCTGTTTTTT; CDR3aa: CASSNGITGELFF
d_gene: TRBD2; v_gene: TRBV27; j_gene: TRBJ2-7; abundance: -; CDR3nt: TGTGCCAGCAGTTTAGCTACTAGCGGGAGACAGTACGAGCAGTACTTC; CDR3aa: CASSLATSGRQYEQYF
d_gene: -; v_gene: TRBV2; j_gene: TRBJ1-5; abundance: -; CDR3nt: TGTGCCAGCGCGGTAGGGGGCAATCAGCCCCAGCATTTT; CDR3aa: CASAVGGNQPQHF
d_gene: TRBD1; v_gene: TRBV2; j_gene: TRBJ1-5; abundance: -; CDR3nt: TGTGCCAGCAGTGTGAGACAGGGGCGACGCAATCAGCCCCAGCATTTT; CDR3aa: CASSVRQGRRNQPQHF
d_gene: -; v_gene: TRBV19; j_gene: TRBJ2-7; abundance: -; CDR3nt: TGTGCCAGTAGTATCCGGGAAGCCTACGAGCAGTACTTC; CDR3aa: CASSIREAYEQYF
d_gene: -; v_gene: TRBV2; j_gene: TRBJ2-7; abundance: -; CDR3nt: TGTGCCAGCAGTGGATACCTGGTCGCTAGCGATTCATACGAGCAGTACTTC; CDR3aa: CASSGYLVASDSYEQYF
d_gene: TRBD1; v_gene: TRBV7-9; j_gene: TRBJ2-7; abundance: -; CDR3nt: TGTGCCAGCAGCTTCCTCCGTCCCGGGACAGGGTTTAGCTACGAGCAGTACTTC; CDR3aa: CASSFLRPGTGFSYEQYF
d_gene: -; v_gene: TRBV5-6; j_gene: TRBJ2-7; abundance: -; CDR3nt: TGTGCCACGTCGGAGGGAGAGCTCTCCTACGAGCAGTACTTC; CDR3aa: CATSEGELSYEQYF
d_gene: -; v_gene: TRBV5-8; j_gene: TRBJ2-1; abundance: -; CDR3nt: TGTGCCAGCAGCAGCCGACCGGGACAAAAGGGACTAAATGAGCAGTTCTTC; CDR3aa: CASSSRPGQKGLNEQFF
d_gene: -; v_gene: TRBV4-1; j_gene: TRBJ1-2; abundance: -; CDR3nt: TGCGCCAGCAGCCAAGAGGGAAGTACGGCAGGGAACTATGGCTACACCTTC; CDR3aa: CASSQEGSTAGNYGYTF
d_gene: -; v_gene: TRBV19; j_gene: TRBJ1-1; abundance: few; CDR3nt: TGTGCCAGTAAACGGGAGGGGAAGAACACTGAAGCTTTCTTT; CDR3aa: CASKREGKNTEAFF
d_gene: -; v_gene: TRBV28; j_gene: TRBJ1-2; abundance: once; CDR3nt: TGTGCCAGCAGTTTAGGAGGGGCGGCGGGGGCTAACTATGGCTACACCTTC; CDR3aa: CASSLGGAAGANYGYTF
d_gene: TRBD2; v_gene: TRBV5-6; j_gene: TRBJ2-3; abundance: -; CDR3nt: TGTGCCAGCAGCTTCCCCTCTAGCGGGCTCACAGATACGCAGTATTTT; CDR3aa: CASSFPSSGLTDTQYF
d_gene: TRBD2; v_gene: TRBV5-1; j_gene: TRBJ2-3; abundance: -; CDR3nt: TGCGCCAGCAGCTTGGGGGCTAGCGGAAACACAGATACGCAGTATTTT; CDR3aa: CASSLGASGNTDTQYF
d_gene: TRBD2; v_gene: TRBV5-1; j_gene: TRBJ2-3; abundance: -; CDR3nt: TGCGCCAGCAGCCCGGGTAGCGGGGGCTGGGGCACAGATACGCAGTATTTT; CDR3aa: CASSPGSGGWGTDTQYF
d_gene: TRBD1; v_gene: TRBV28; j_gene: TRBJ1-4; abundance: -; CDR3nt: TGTGCCAGCACAAGCAGGGGGCGAACTAATGAAAAACTGTTTTTT; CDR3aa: CASTSRGRTNEKLFF
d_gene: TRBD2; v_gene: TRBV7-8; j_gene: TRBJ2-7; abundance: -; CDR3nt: TGTGCCAGCAGCTTAGGGTGGTTCGGGGGACTAGCGGGAGTCGAGTTAGGGTACGAGCAGTACTTC; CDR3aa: CASSLGWFGGLAGVELGYEQYF